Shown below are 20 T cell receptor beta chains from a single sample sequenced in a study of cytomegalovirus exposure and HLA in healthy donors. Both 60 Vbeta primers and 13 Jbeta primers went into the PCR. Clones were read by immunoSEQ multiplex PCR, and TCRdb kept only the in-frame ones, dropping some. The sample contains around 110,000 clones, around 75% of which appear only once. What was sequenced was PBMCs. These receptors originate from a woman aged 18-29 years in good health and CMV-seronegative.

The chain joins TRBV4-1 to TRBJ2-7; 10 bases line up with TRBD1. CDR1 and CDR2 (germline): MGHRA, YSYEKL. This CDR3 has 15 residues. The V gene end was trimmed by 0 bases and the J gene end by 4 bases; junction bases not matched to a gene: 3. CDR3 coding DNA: TGCGCCAGCAGCCAAGATGACAGGGGGCGTTACGAGCAGTACTTC. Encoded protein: CASSQDDRGRYEQYF.

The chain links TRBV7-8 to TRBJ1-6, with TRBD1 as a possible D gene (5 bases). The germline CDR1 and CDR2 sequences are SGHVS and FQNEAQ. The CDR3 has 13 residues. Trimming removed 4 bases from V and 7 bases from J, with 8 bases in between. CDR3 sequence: CASSSGWNSPLHF. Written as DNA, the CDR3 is TGTGCCAGCAGCTCAGGGTGGAATTCACCCCTCCACTTT.

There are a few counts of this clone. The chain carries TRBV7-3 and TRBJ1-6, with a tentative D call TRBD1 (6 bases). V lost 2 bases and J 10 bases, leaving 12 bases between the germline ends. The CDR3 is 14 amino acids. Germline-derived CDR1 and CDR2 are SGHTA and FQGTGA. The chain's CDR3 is CASSLGGGLSPLHF. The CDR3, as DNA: TGTGCCAGCAGCTTAGGGGGGGGGCTCTCACCCCTCCACTTT.

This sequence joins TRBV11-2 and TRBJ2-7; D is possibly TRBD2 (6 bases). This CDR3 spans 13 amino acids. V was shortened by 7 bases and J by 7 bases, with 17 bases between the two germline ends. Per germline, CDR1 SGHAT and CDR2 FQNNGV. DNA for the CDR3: TGTGCCAGCAACTCCGCGGGGACTTTTGAGCAGTACTTC. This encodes CASNSAGTFEQYF.

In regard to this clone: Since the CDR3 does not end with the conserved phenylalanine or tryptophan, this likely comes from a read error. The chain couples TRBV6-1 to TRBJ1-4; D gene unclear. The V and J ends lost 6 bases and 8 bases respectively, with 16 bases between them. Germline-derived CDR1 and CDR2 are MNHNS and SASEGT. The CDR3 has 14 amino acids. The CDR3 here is CASSFRGLEEKLFV. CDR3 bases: TGTGCCAGCAGCTTCCGCGGGCTGGAGGAAAAACTGTTTGTT.

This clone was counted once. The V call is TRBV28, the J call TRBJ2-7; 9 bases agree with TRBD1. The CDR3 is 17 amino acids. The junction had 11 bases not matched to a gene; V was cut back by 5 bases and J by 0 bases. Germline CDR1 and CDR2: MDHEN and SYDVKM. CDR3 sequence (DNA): TGTGCCAGCAGTAGCAACCCGGGGACAGGGAGCTCCTACGAGCAGTACTTC. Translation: CASSSNPGTGSSYEQYF.

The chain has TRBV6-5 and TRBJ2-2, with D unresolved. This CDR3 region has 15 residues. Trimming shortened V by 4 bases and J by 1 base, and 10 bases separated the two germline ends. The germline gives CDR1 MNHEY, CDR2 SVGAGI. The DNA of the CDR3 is TGTGCCAGCAGTTCCTCGACACTGAACACCGGGGAGCTGTTTTTT. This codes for CASSSSTLNTGELFF.

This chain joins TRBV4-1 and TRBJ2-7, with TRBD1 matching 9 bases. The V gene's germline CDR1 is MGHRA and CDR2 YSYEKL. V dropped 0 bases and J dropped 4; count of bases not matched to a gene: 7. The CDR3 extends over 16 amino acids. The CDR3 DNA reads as TGCGCCAGCAGCCAAGATGTACGGACAGGGGATTACGAGCAGTACTTC. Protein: CASSQDVRTGDYEQYF.

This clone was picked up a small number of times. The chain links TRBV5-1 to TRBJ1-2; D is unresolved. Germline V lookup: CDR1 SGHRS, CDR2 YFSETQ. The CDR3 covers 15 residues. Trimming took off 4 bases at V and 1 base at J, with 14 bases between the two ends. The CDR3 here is CASSRAGVYNYGYTF. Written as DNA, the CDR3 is TGCGCCAGCAGCCGCGCCGGGGTCTATAACTATGGCTACACCTTC.

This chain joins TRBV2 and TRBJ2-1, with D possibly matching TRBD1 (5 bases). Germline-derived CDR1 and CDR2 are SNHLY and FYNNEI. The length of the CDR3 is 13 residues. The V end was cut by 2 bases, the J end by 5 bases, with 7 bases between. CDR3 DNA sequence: TGTGCCAGCAGTGAAATAGGGGACAATGAGCAGTTCTTC. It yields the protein CASSEIGDNEQFF. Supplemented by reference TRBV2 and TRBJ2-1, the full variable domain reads EPEVTQTPSHQVTQMGQEVILRCVPISNHLYFYWYRQILGQKVEFLVSFYNNEISEKSEIFDDQFSVERPDGSNFTLKIRSTKLEDSAMYFCASSEIGDNEQFFGPGTRLTVL.

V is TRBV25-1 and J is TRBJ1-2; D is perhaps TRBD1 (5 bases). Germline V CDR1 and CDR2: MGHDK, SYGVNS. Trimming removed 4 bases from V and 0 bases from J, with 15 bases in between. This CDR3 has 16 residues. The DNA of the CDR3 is TGTGCCAGCAGTGGAGGGACTGGATATCCTAACTATGGCTACACCTTC. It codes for CASSGGTGYPNYGYTF.

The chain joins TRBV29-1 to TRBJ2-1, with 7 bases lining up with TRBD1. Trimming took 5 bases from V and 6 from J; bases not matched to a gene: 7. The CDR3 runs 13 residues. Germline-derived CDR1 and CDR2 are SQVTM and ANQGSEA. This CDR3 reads CSVRQGYSNEQFF. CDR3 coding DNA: TGCAGCGTTCGACAGGGATATAGCAATGAGCAGTTCTTC.

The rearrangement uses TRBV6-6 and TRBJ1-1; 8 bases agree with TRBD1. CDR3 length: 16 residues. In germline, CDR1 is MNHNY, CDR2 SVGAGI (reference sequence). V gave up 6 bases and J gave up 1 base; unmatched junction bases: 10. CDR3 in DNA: TGTGCCAGCAGCAGGGGGACAGGATGGGGGAACACTGAAGCTTTCTTT. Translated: CASSRGTGWGNTEAFF.

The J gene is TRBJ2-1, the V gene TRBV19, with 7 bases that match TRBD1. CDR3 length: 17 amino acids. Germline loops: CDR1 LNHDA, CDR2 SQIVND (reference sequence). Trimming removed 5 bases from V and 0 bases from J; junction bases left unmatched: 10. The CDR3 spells CASSPNRGRSSYNEQFF. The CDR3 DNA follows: TGTGCCAGTAGTCCCAACAGGGGACGAAGCTCCTACAATGAGCAGTTCTTC. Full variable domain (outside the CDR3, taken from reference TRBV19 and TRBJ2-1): DGGITQSPKYLFRKEGQNVTLSCEQNLNHDAMYWYRQDPGQGLRLIYYSQIVNDFQKGDIAEGYSVSREKKESFPLTVTSAQKNPTAFYLCASSPNRGRSSYNEQFFGPGTRLTVL.

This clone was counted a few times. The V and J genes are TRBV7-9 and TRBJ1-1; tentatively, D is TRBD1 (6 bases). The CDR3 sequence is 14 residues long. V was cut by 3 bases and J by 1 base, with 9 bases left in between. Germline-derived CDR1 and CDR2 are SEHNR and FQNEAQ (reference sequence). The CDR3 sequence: CASSLKQGNTEAFF. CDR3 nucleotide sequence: TGTGCCAGCAGCTTGAAACAGGGGAACACTGAAGCTTTCTTT. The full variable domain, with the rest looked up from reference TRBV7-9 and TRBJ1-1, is DTGVSQNPRHKITKRGQNVTFRCDPISEHNRLYWYRQTLGQGPEFLTYFQNEAQLEKSRLLSDRFSAERPKGSFSTLEIQRTEQGDSAMYLCASSLKQGNTEAFFGQGTRLTVV.

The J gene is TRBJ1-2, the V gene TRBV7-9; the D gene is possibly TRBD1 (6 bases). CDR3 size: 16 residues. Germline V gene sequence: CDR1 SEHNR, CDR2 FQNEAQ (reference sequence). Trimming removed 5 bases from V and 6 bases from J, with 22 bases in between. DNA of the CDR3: TGTGCCAGCAGCACCGTTGGGGGGGCGACAGTGGATGGCTACACCTTC. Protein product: CASSTVGGATVDGYTF. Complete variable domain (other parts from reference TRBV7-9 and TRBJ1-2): DTGVSQNPRHKITKRGQNVTFRCDPISEHNRLYWYRQTLGQGPEFLTYFQNEAQLEKSRLLSDRFSAERPKGSFSTLEIQRTEQGDSAMYLCASSTVGGATVDGYTFGSGTRLTVV.

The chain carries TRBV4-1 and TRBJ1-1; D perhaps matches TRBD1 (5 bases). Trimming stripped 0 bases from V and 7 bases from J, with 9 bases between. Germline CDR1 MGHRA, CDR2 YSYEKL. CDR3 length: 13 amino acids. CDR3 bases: TGCGCCAGCAGCCAAGATCAGGGTCGTGAAGCTTTCTTT. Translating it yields CASSQDQGREAFF.

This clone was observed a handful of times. CDR3 DNA sequence: TGTGCCAGCAGTGACACGGGGTGGGGTAATTCACCCCTCCACTTT. The encoded protein is CASSDTGWGNSPLHF. The chain is built from TRBV6-1 and TRBJ1-6, with D uncertain. Germline CDR1 reads MNHNS; CDR2 reads SASEGT. The V end was cut by 3 bases, the J end by 6 bases, with 12 bases between. There are 15 residues in the CDR3.

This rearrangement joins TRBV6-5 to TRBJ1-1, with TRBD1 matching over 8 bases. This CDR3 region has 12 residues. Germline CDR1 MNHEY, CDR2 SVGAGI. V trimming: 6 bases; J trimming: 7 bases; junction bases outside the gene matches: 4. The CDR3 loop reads CASRGQANEAFF. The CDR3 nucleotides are TGTGCCAGCAGGGGACAGGCGAATGAAGCTTTCTTT.

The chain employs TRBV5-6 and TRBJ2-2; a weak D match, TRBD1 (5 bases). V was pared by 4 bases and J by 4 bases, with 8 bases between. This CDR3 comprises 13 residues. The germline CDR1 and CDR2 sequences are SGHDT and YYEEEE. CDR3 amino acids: CASSRTFTGELFF. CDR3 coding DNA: TGTGCCAGCAGCAGGACATTCACCGGGGAGCTGTTTTTT.